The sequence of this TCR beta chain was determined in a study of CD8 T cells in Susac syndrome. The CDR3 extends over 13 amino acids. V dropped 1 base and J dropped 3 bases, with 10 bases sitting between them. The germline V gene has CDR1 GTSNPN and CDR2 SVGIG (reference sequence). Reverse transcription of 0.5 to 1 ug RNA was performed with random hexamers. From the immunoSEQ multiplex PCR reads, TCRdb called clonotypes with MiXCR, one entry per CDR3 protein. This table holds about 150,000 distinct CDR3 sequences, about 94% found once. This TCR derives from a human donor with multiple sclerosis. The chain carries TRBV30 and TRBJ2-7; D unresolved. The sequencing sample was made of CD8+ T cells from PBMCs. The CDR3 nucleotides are TGTGCCTGGAGTGGCCGAGATAACTACGAGCAGTACTTC. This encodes CAWSGRDNYEQYF. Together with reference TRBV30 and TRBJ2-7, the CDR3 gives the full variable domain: SQTIHQWPATLVQPVGSPLSLECTVEGTSNPNLYWYRQAAGRGLQLLFYSVGIGQISSEVPQNLSASRPQDRQFILSSKKLLLSDSGFYLCAWSGRDNYEQYFGPGTRLTVT.